This T cell receptor beta chain stems from a study of PD-L1 blockade in urothelial cancer. For the study at large: Male patients with bladder-origin urothelial cancer numbered about 85% of the 29. Specimens of blood held a median count of about 150,000 T cells.

Germline assignment: CDR1 MGHDK and CDR2 SYGVNS. The CDR3 sequence is 15 residues long. V was trimmed by 8 bases and J by 1 base, leaving 14 bases between them. Here immunoSEQ multiplex PCR was the method, and the copy in TCRdb shows in-frame clones only, minus some. The sample includes some 50,000 clones, around 90% of them seen just once. Time point reported: pretreatment peripheral blood. As to this clone: Its antigen is undetermined.

Points from the study as a whole: When measured at 3 weeks, tumor-associated blood clones expanded more in durable-benefit patients.

The J gene is TRBJ2-2, the V gene TRBV25-1; D perhaps matches TRBD2 (6 bases). This clonotype was obtained from a woman in her sixties with urothelial cancer. The material was PBMCs, obtained around atezolizumab (anti-PD-L1) treatment. The CDR3 DNA reads TGTGCCAGCCGGGGGTTGGCCGAGAACACCGGGGAGCTGTTTTTT. It encodes CASRGLAENTGELFF.